The text below deals with one T cell receptor (beta chain). What it recognizes is unknown. The data were obtained in a study of T cells expressing NK-cell markers. For the study at large: Sorted CD3+CD56+NKG2C+, CD3+CD56+NKG2C- and CD3+CD56-NKG2C+ T cells provided the TCR beta repertoires. Eight donors were sequenced, of whom seven were HCMV-seropositive, while the remaining one was HCMV-seronegative.

Study-level findings and limits: A handful of donors' CD3+CD56-NKG2C+ cells were dominated by the same clonotypes.

In germline, CDR1 is SNHLY, CDR2 FYNNEI. The CDR3 is 15 amino acids. UMIs were included in TCR beta cDNA generated by 5'RACE template switching. Each CDR3 protein gets one entry in TCRdb, which reprocessed the 5' RACE reads and gives no DNA. This sample contains about half a million distinct CDR3 sequences. The V gene is TRBV2, the J gene TRBJ1-5; TCRdb reports TRBD1, a call that lacks DNA to check it against. The source of this sequence is a woman aged 45-65 years in good health. Input material: blood T cells: a sorted CD56 or NKG2C T cell subset, CD4+ or CD8+ T cells, or bulk PBMC T cells (not recorded which). CDR3 loop: CASRGMGDGNQPQHF.